The 3 T cell receptor beta chains given below trace back to one sample, sequenced in a study of T cell changes during pregnancy in multiple sclerosis. Sequenced by immunoSEQ multiplex PCR; TCRdb stores in-frame clones only, minus some. The sample consists of 79,000 or so clones, approximately 90% of them appearing once. The material sequenced was peripheral blood, taken in the first trimester of pregnancy. The receptors were sampled from a female donor in good health, enrolled as a control in a pregnancy study.

The rearrangement uses TRBV6-6 and TRBJ1-2, with 7 bases identical to TRBD1. J lost 6 bases, V lost 5 bases, and 6 bases had no gene match. CDR1 and CDR2 (germline): MNHNY, SVGAGI (reference sequence). The CDR3 loop spans 13 amino acids. This CDR3 is CASSVRGGNGYTF. In nucleotides, the CDR3 is TGTGCCAGCAGTGTAAGAGGGGGCAATGGCTACACCTTC.

The rearrangement links TRBV2 to TRBJ1-2; D might be TRBD1 (5 bases). Germline assignment: CDR1 SNHLY and CDR2 FYNNEI. V was pared by 7 bases and J by 1 base, with 10 bases between. This CDR3 has 13 residues. The CDR3 DNA reads TGTGCCAGCATAAGAAGGGGTAACTATGGCTACACCTTC. Its translation: CASIRRGNYGYTF. The full variable domain, its missing parts supplied by reference TRBV2 and TRBJ1-2, is EPEVTQTPSHQVTQMGQEVILRCVPISNHLYFYWYRQILGQKVEFLVSFYNNEISEKSEIFDDQFSVERPDGSNFTLKIRSTKLEDSAMYFCASIRRGNYGYTFGSGTRLTVV.

The chain joins TRBV7-3 to TRBJ1-2; D not certain. Trimming cost V 11 bases and J 0 bases, with 16 bases left between them. The length of the CDR3 is 14 residues. Looked up from germline, CDR1 is SGHTA and CDR2 is FQGTGA. The CDR3 coding sequence is TGTGCCGCTCCCCGTAAGGGAGCTAACTATGGCTACACCTTC. It specifies CAAPRKGANYGYTF.